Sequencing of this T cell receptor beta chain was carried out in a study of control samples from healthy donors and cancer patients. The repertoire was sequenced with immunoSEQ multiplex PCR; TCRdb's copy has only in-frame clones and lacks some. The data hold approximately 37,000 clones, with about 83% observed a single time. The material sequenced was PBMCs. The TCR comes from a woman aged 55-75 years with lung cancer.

CDR3 in amino acids: CASRGGTSYEQYF. CDR3 coding DNA: TGTGCCAGCCGTGGGGGGACCTCCTACGAGCAGTACTTC. The chain employs TRBV2 and TRBJ2-7; perhaps TRBD2 as D (6 bases). Per the germline V gene, CDR1 is SNHLY and CDR2 is FYNNEI. The CDR3 covers 13 residues. The V and J ends lost 8 bases and 0 bases respectively, with 11 bases between them.